This T cell receptor beta chain was captured by sequencing in a study of tumor-infiltrating lymphocytes in oesophageal squamous cell carcinoma. TCRdb reanalysed the PCR reads using MiXCR and keeps one entry per CDR3 protein. The table has 20,000 to 25,000 distinct CDR3 sequences, around 35% seen once; the top ten hold over 10%. The CDR3 is made up of 13 amino acids. Deletions cut 1 base from V and 5 bases from J, with 9 bases between. The TCR comes from a male donor with esophageal squamous cell carcinoma. The rearrangement uses TRBV12-3 or TRBV12-4 and TRBJ2-7, with no clear D. The sample taken for sequencing was esophageal tumor tissue. The CDR3 region is CASSLGPSDEQYF. CDR3 bases: TGTGCCAGCAGTTTAGGACCCTCTGACGAGCAGTACTTC.